The 19 T cell receptor beta chains below were found in one sample sequenced in a study of control samples from healthy donors and cancer patients. The protocol was immunoSEQ multiplex PCR, while the TCRdb copy is restricted to in-frame clones and leaves out a portion. The sample carries more than 100,000 clones, just over 90% recorded once. The sample comprised blood. The receptors originated from a woman aged 18-29 years in good health.

This clone was picked up one time. J is TRBJ2-1 and V is TRBV28; possible D gene TRBD1, 6 bases. The CDR3 sequence is 15 residues long. The V gene lost 2 bases and the J gene lost 5 bases, with 13 bases spanning the gap. The germline CDR1 and CDR2 sequences are MDHEN and SYDVKM. This CDR3 reads CASSLGQGPDNEQFF. The CDR3 DNA follows: TGTGCCAGCAGTTTAGGGCAGGGGCCGGACAATGAGCAGTTCTTC.

The genes are TRBV28 and TRBJ2-7, with D possibly TRBD1 on 6 matching bases. Germline V gene data show CDR1 as MDHEN and CDR2 as SYDVKM. The germline V and J ends were trimmed by 3 bases and 5 bases, with 17 bases remaining between them. This CDR3 comprises 15 residues. The CDR3 DNA is TGTGCCAGCAGTTTGATAAGCAGGGGAACCCACGAGCAGTACTTC. Translated: CASSLISRGTHEQYF.

The rearrangement links TRBV27 to TRBJ2-6; the D gene is possibly TRBD1 (6 bases). The V end was cut by 4 bases, the J end by 0 bases, with 13 bases between. The CDR3 consists of 17 residues. Germline loops: CDR1 MNHEY, CDR2 SMNVEV (reference sequence). CDR3 nucleotides: TGTGCCAGCAGTTCCCGGGACAATCGCTCTGGGGCCAACGTCCTGACTTTC. Its protein is CASSSRDNRSGANVLTF.

This chain uses TRBV6-2 or TRBV6-3 with TRBJ2-7; D is uncertain. The germline gives CDR1 MNHEY, CDR2 SVGEGT. V gave up 2 bases and J gave up 2 bases, with 16 bases separating them. This CDR3 contains 16 residues. CDR3 loop: CASSYPAFHETYEQYF. The CDR3 DNA reads as TGTGCCAGCAGTTACCCGGCCTTTCACGAAACCTACGAGCAGTACTTC.

This chain connects TRBV19 to TRBJ2-3; D is possibly TRBD1 or TRBD2 (5 bases each). Germline CDR1 reads LNHDA; CDR2 reads SQIVND (reference sequence). The V end was cut by 5 bases, the J end by 4 bases, with 19 bases between. CDR3 size: 16 residues. The CDR3 DNA reads TGTGCCAGTAGTTTCACCTGGGGGAGTCCCCCAGATACGCAGTATTTT. This encodes CASSFTWGSPPDTQYF.

V and J are TRBV19 and TRBJ2-1, with 9 positions matching TRBD2. The germline V gene encodes CDR1 LNHDA and CDR2 SQIVND (reference sequence). The CDR3 has 15 amino acids. The trim removed 7 bases at V and 6 bases at J, leaving 10 bases unmatched. CDR3 residues: CASTKGLASPNEQFF. CDR3 DNA sequence: TGTGCCAGTACTAAGGGACTAGCATCCCCCAATGAGCAGTTCTTC.

This rearrangement joins TRBV9 to TRBJ2-5; D might be TRBD2 (7 bases). Trimming cost V 0 bases and J 1 base, with 16 bases left between them. This CDR3 has 17 residues. Germline V CDR1 and CDR2: SGDLS, YYNGEE. CDR3 in DNA: TGTGCCAGCAGCGTAGCTGGTTGGGGGGGCGGCCAAGAGACCCAGTACTTC. It is translated as CASSVAGWGGGQETQYF.

V is TRBV7-6 and J is TRBJ1-1, with TRBD1 matching over 10 bases. J was trimmed by 5 bases and V by 1 base; bases with no gene match: 4. CDR3 length: 15 amino acids. In germline, CDR1 is SGHVS, CDR2 FNYEAQ. The CDR3 spells CASSLGQGARTEAFF. The DNA of the CDR3 is TGTGCCAGCAGCTTAGGACAGGGGGCGCGGACTGAAGCTTTCTTT.

The rearrangement joins TRBV25-1 to TRBJ2-7; D remains ambiguous. V lost 5 bases and J lost 0, with 5 bases in between. Germline V gene sequence: CDR1 MGHDK, CDR2 SYGVNS. This CDR3 comprises 12 residues. The DNA of the CDR3 is TGTGCCAGCAGTAAGAGCTCCTACGAGCAGTACTTC. Translated: CASSKSSYEQYF.

The chain carries TRBV9 and TRBJ2-3; 8 bases are a match to TRBD1. After removal of 5 bases from V and 3 bases from J, the junction contained 8 bases not matched to a gene. The length of the CDR3 is 15 residues. Germline CDR1 is SGDLS and CDR2 is YYNGEE. The CDR3 DNA reads as TGTGCCAGCAGAGAACTCGGACAGGGAACAGATACGCAGTATTTT. This sequence encodes CASRELGQGTDTQYF.

V gene TRBV9 combines with J gene TRBJ2-1, with TRBD2 matching over 10 bases. The CDR3 contains 16 residues. The junction had 8 bases not matched to a gene; V was cut back by 4 bases and J by 4 bases. Germline assignment: CDR1 SGDLS and CDR2 YYNGEE. DNA of the CDR3: TGTGCCAGCAGCCCAAGAGCGGGAGGGCCTTACAATGAGCAGTTCTTC. It codes for CASSPRAGGPYNEQFF.

The V gene is TRBV9, the J gene TRBJ2-3, with TRBD2 identical over 10 bases. The CDR3 covers 16 residues. Unmatched junction bases numbered 7, after V lost 0 bases and J lost 6 bases. Germline V gene data show CDR1 as SGDLS and CDR2 as YYNGEE. CDR3 nucleotide sequence: TGTGCCAGCAGCGTAGTAATAGCGGGGGGTGTGGATACGCAGTATTTT. Amino acids: CASSVVIAGGVDTQYF.

The CDR3 protein is CASRSGTRQETQYF. CDR3 DNA: TGTGCCAGCAGAAGCGGGACACGCCAAGAGACCCAGTACTTC. The chain carries TRBV28 and TRBJ2-5; perhaps TRBD2 as D (7 bases). This CDR3 region has 14 residues. Germline CDR1 and CDR2: MDHEN and SYDVKM. V lost 6 bases to trimming and J lost 1 base, with 12 bases between them.

This rearrangement joins TRBV10-3 to TRBJ2-1; no definite D call. The CDR3 has 16 amino acids. V lost 6 bases, J lost 4 bases, and 19 bases lay in between. Germline V lookup: CDR1 ENHRY, CDR2 SYGVKD. CDR3 DNA: TGTGCCATCAGGGAATCAGTGGTTGCTACTTACAATGAGCAGTTCTTC. Residues: CAIRESVVATYNEQFF.

This chain links TRBV7-9 with TRBJ1-6, with D tentatively TRBD1 (5 bases). Germline CDR1 reads SEHNR; CDR2 reads FQNEAQ (reference sequence). CDR3 length equals 13 residues. The V gene lost 6 bases and the J gene lost 6 bases, with 9 bases spanning the gap. Written as DNA, the CDR3 is TGTGCCAGCAGTGGGGGGGTTAATTCACCCCTCCACTTT. It is translated as CASSGGVNSPLHF.

This clone was seen a single time. The chain joins TRBV20-1 to TRBJ2-7, with TRBD1 identical over 7 bases. Trimming cost V 3 bases and J 0 bases; bases outside gene matches: 8. In germline, CDR1 is DFQATT, CDR2 SNEGSKA (reference sequence). This CDR3 is 15 amino acids long. The DNA of the CDR3 is TGCAGTGCTAGTATGACAGGGCCAAGCTCCTACGAGCAGTACTTC. It translates to CSASMTGPSSYEQYF.

V usage is TRBV7-3 and J usage is TRBJ2-2; 9 nucleotides align to TRBD2. Germline V gene lookup returns CDR1 SGHTA and CDR2 FQGTGA. V gave up 2 bases and J gave up 5 bases; unmatched junction bases: 12. The CDR3 has 18 residues. The CDR3, as DNA: TGTGCCAGCAGCTTAGAGGCGCTAGCGGGAATAAAAACCGGGGAGCTGTTTTTT. Translated: CASSLEALAGIKTGELFF.

V gene TRBV6-6 combines with J gene TRBJ1-1; D is possibly TRBD1 (5 bases). This CDR3 contains 16 residues. CDR1 and CDR2 from the germline V gene are MNHNY and SVGAGI (reference sequence). V gave up 4 bases and J gave up 1 base, with 16 bases separating them. CDR3 sequence: CASSLGGAQGNTEAFF. The CDR3 nucleotides read TGTGCCAGCAGTTTAGGAGGGGCGCAGGGGAACACTGAAGCTTTCTTT.

The count of this clone is one. The chain employs TRBV28 and TRBJ1-1; D possibly corresponds to TRBD1 (6 bases). Trimming took off 6 bases at V and 5 bases at J, with 16 bases between the two ends. CDR3 length equals 14 residues. CDR1 is MDHEN, CDR2 SYDVKM, per germline. CDR3 in DNA: TGTGCCAGCAGCCTTACAGGGAGAGGGACTGAAGCTTTCTTT. It is translated as CASSLTGRGTEAFF.